Shown below are 25 T cell receptor beta chains from a single sample sequenced in a study of tumor-infiltrating lymphocytes in oesophageal squamous cell carcinoma. TCRdb analysed the PCR reads with MiXCR anew, one entry per CDR3 protein. The table lists roughly 23,000 distinct CDR3 sequences, around 34% of them singletons. The sequencing sample was made of esophageal tumor tissue. These receptors were obtained from a female donor with esophageal squamous cell carcinoma.

This clonotype was detected ten times or more. The chain recombines TRBV6-1 with TRBJ1-5; 7 positions match TRBD1. CDR1 is MNHNS and CDR2 is SASEGT in the germline V gene. V lost 4 bases, J lost 9 bases, and 9 bases stayed unmatched. This CDR3 spans 14 amino acids. CDR3 amino acids: CASSGGQGEVPQHF. The CDR3 DNA is TGTGCCAGCAGTGGGGGGCAGGGGGAGGTGCCCCAGCATTTT.

This clonotype came up many times. V gene TRBV28 combines with J gene TRBJ1-1, with TRBD1 matching 8 bases. There are 14 residues in the CDR3. The ends lost 8 bases at V and 8 bases at J; junction bases unmatched: 13. Germline CDR1 and CDR2: MDHEN and SYDVKM. CDR3 bases: TGTGCCAGCTGGACTGGGACAGGACTTGTCGAAGCTTTCTTT. Residues: CASWTGTGLVEAFF. Full variable domain (rest looked up from reference TRBV28 and TRBJ1-1): DVKVTQSSRYLVKRTGEKVFLECVQDMDHENMFWYRQDPGLGLRLIYFSYDVKMKEKGDIPEGYSVSREKKERFSLILESASTNQTSMYLCASWTGTGLVEAFFGQGTRLTVV.

The sample holds a few counts of this clonotype. J is TRBJ1-2 and V is TRBV7-9; no definite D call. The J call may be wrong; the DNA end is better matched by TRBJ2-7. This CDR3 is 22 amino acids long. From germline, CDR1 is SEHNR and CDR2 FQNEAQ (reference sequence). The CDR3 coding sequence is TGTGCCAGCAGCCCGTCATCTCTCTCGAGGCAACATAATATCCCTACACGAATCGAGCAGTACTTC. It specifies CASSPSSLSRQHNIPTRIEQYF.

The CDR3 DNA reads TGTGCCAGCAGTTACCCCGGCAACACTGAAGCTTTCTTT. This gives the protein CASSYPGNTEAFF. The genes are TRBV6-6 and TRBJ1-1; D is uncertain. The V end was cut by 2 bases, the J end by 2 bases, with 6 bases between. Germline-derived CDR1 and CDR2 are MNHNY and SVGAGI (reference sequence). This CDR3 has 13 amino acids.

The CDR3 loop is CASSLNLRTGKDEQFF. In DNA form, the CDR3 reads TGTGCCAGCAGCTTAAACCTTCGGACAGGGAAGGATGAGCAGTTCTTC. The chain has TRBV7-3 and TRBJ2-5; 8 positions agree with TRBD1. Judging by the DNA end, TRBJ2-1 fits better; the J call may be wrong. CDR3 length: 16 amino acids. Germline lookup yields CDR1 SGHTA and CDR2 FQGTGA.

The chain uses TRBV6-1 and TRBJ2-3; TRBD2 might be the D (6 bases). This CDR3 region has 13 residues. Trimming shortened V by 7 bases and J by 4 bases, and 12 bases separated the two germline ends. The germline gives CDR1 MNHNS, CDR2 SASEGT. CDR3 sequence reads: CASIRSGADTQYF. The CDR3 DNA reads TGTGCCAGCATCAGGTCGGGGGCAGATACGCAGTATTTT.

In its sample, this clonotype was seen many times. The chain is built from TRBV12-3 or TRBV12-4 and TRBJ2-3, with D uncertain. Deletions cut 6 bases from V and 2 bases from J, with 15 bases between. This CDR3 spans 15 amino acids. CDR3 in amino acids: CASSPTPQFTDTQYF. The CDR3, as DNA: TGTGCCAGCAGCCCGACACCACAATTCACAGATACGCAGTATTTT.

This clonotype has a handful of counts. V is TRBV9 and J is TRBJ2-1; D not certain. V gave up 4 bases and J gave up 9 bases, with 14 bases separating them. There are 13 residues in the CDR3. The germline CDR1 and CDR2 sequences are SGDLS and YYNGEE. CDR3 amino acids: CASSPSQDREQFF. CDR3 nucleotides: TGTGCCAGCAGCCCTTCTCAGGATCGTGAGCAGTTCTTC. Drawing the rest from reference TRBV9 and TRBJ2-1, the complete variable domain is DSGVTQTPKHLITATGQRVTLRCSPRSGDLSVYWYQQSLDQGLQFLIQYYNGEERAKGNILERFSAQQFPDLHSELNLSSLELGDSALYFCASSPSQDREQFFGPGTRLTVL.

This clonotype has just a few counts. This chain uses TRBV2 with TRBJ1-2, with a tentative D call TRBD1 (5 bases). Germline values: CDR1 SNHLY, CDR2 FYNNEI. Trimming pared 6 bases from V and 4 bases from J, leaving 18 bases between. The CDR3 has 15 amino acids. The CDR3 loop is CASSAWEGLAYGYTF. DNA of the CDR3: TGTGCCAGCAGCGCATGGGAGGGGCTAGCCTATGGCTACACCTTC.

This clonotype is medium-sized. The chain has TRBV12-3 or TRBV12-4 and TRBJ2-7; perhaps TRBD2 as D (6 bases). V lost 5 bases and J 0 bases, leaving 8 bases between the germline ends. CDR3 length: 13 residues. CDR3 sequence (DNA): TGTGCCAGCAGTGGGACTTTCTCCTACGAGCAGTACTTC. This codes for CASSGTFSYEQYF.

The gene calls are TRBV29-1 and TRBJ1-5; D is possibly TRBD1 (6 bases). CDR1 is SQVTM and CDR2 is ANQGSEA in the germline V gene. V shed 0 bases and J shed 7 bases, with 16 bases lying between them. The CDR3 length is 15 residues. This CDR3 reads CSVEDGGGGQQPQHF. The CDR3 DNA is TGCAGCGTTGAAGATGGGGGAGGGGGTCAGCAGCCCCAGCATTTT.

In this sample, this clonotype is medium-sized. V gene TRBV28 combines with J gene TRBJ2-7, with 9 bases fitting TRBD2. CDR3 length: 15 residues. V lost 6 bases, J lost 6 bases, and 12 bases stayed unmatched. Germline V CDR1 and CDR2: MDHEN, SYDVKM. CDR3 protein: CASSLTSGPLTEQYF. CDR3 DNA sequence: TGTGCCAGCAGCTTGACTAGCGGCCCTCTGACCGAGCAGTACTTC. Together with reference TRBV28 and TRBJ2-7, the CDR3 gives the full variable domain: DVKVTQSSRYLVKRTGEKVFLECVQDMDHENMFWYRQDPGLGLRLIYFSYDVKMKEKGDIPEGYSVSREKKERFSLILESASTNQTSMYLCASSLTSGPLTEQYFGPGTRLTVT.

V and J are TRBV7-9 and TRBJ2-5; 8 bases line up with TRBD2. The germline V gene has CDR1 SEHNR and CDR2 FQNEAQ (reference sequence). This CDR3 spans 14 amino acids. After removal of 5 bases from V and 5 bases from J, the junction contained 7 bases not matched to a gene. CDR3 bases: TGTGCCAGCAGCCCTCATAGCGGGGTGGAGACCCAGTACTTC. This codes for CASSPHSGVETQYF.

This clonotype was detected ten times or more. This chain connects TRBV7-6 to TRBJ2-1, with 7 bases matching TRBD2. The better agreement between TRBJ2-7 and the DNA end casts doubt on the J call. CDR3 size: 15 residues. Germline-derived CDR1 and CDR2 are SGHVS and FNYEAQ. In nucleotides, the CDR3 is TGTGCCAGCAGCCCAGGACTAGAAGTGTACAATGAGCAGTACTTC. This codes for CASSPGLEVYNEQYF.

This clonotype was recorded many times. The chain uses TRBV19 and TRBJ1-1; 9 bases agree with TRBD1. Germline CDR1 and CDR2: LNHDA and SQIVND (reference sequence). The CDR3 length is 15 residues. V dropped 5 bases and J dropped 3; count of bases not matched to a gene: 7. CDR3 sequence (DNA): TGTGCCAGTAGTCAACAGGGGGCTGGCGACACTGAAGCTTTCTTT. It yields the protein CASSQQGAGDTEAFF.

This sequence joins TRBV14 and TRBJ1-5; D might be TRBD1 (5 bases). Germline CDR1 is SGHDN and CDR2 is FVKESK. The CDR3 totals 13 residues. With 1 base removed from V and 6 bases from J, the gap between germline ends came to 7 bases. CDR3 nucleotide sequence: TGTGCCAGCAGCCAAGGAGGGGTTCAGCCCCAGCATTTT. Its translation is CASSQGGVQPQHF.

This clonotype was recorded at least ten times. V gene TRBV28 combines with J gene TRBJ1-4; a weak D match, TRBD1 (6 bases). Trimming left V 2 bases short and J 6 bases short, with 7 bases between. The CDR3 extends over 13 amino acids. CDR1 and CDR2 from the germline V gene are MDHEN and SYDVKM. The CDR3 is CASSLRQDEKLFF. CDR3 nucleotide sequence: TGTGCCAGCAGTTTACGACAGGATGAAAAACTGTTTTTT.

The chain uses TRBV20-1 and TRBJ1-2, with D possibly TRBD1 on 6 matching bases. In germline, CDR1 is DFQATT, CDR2 SNEGSKA (reference sequence). V was trimmed by 6 bases and J by 0 bases, leaving 8 bases between them. The CDR3 totals 12 residues. The CDR3 is CSARTANYGYTF. Here the CDR3 DNA reads TGCAGTGCGAGGACAGCTAACTATGGCTACACCTTC.

This clonotype has more than one count but fewer than ten. The V gene is TRBV11-3, the J gene TRBJ2-5; TRBD2 aligns across 12 bases. This CDR3 is 15 amino acids long. Germline trimming cut 3 bases from V and 5 bases from J; bases unmatched to any gene: 4. Germline V lookup: CDR1 SGHNT, CDR2 YENEEA. DNA for the CDR3: TGTGCCAGCAGCTTTTCTAGCGGGAGGGAGGAGACCCAGTACTTC. Amino acid sequence: CASSFSSGREETQYF.

As regards this clonotype: A junction boundary mismatches the germline segment, possibly from a read error. This chain joins TRBV7-6 and TRBJ2-3; 9 nucleotides match TRBD2. The CDR3 is 14 amino acids. The germline V gene has CDR1 SGHVS and CDR2 FNYEAQ. DNA of the CDR3: TGTGCCAGCAGCACTAGGGCGGGAGGGGATACCCAGTATTTT. Amino acids: CASSTRAGGDTQYF.

This chain connects TRBV7-2 to TRBJ2-3; D assignment may be TRBD1 or TRBD2 (5 bases each). CDR1 is SGHTA and CDR2 is FQGNSA in the germline V gene. The CDR3 contains 15 residues. V was cut by 5 bases and J by 7 bases, with 19 bases left in between. As DNA, the CDR3 is TGTGCCAGCAGCGAAACCGGGACCGCAGTCCATACGCAGTATTTT. It codes for CASSETGTAVHTQYF.

There are a few counts of this clonotype. The gene calls are TRBV15 and TRBJ2-1; 7 bases line up with TRBD1. The DNA end is more similar to TRBJ2-7, so the J call may be wrong. Germline loops: CDR1 LNHNV, CDR2 YYDKDF (reference sequence). The CDR3 loop spans 15 amino acids. In nucleotides, the CDR3 is TGTGCCACCAGCAGTATGACAGGGCTCGGCTACGAGCAGTACTTC. Translation gives CATSSMTGLGYEQYF.

This clonotype was seen repeatedly, ten times or more. V is TRBV28 and J is TRBJ1-2, with TRBD1 matching 7 bases. J gave up 5 bases and V 8 bases, and 8 bases lay outside the gene matches. CDR3 length: 13 amino acids. The germline gives CDR1 MDHEN, CDR2 SYDVKM. CDR3 sequence (DNA): TGTGCCAGCGGAGGGACAGCTCCATATGGCTACACCTTC. This codes for CASGGTAPYGYTF.

This clonotype was counted a single time. The rearrangement uses TRBV7-4 and TRBJ2-4; the D gene is possibly TRBD1 (6 bases). Matching the DNA end better, TRBJ2-1 makes the J call doubtful. Per the germline V gene, CDR1 is SGHVT and CDR2 is SQSDAQ. The CDR3 is 15 residues long. The CDR3 DNA reads as TGTGCCAGCAGCTTAGGAGGGGGTGCCTACAATGAGCAGTTCTTC. As protein: CASSLGGGAYNEQFF.

At least ten counts were recorded for this clonotype. V and J are TRBV6-2 or TRBV6-3 and TRBJ1-2; 8 bases align to TRBD1. The V gene's germline CDR1 is MNHEY and CDR2 SVGEGT. The V segment lost 5 bases and the J segment 7 bases; nucleotides outside the gene matches: 6. There are 13 residues in the CDR3. CDR3 sequence (DNA): TGTGCCAGCAGTATTACAGGGGGTGGTGGCTACACCTTC. This gives the protein CASSITGGGGYTF.